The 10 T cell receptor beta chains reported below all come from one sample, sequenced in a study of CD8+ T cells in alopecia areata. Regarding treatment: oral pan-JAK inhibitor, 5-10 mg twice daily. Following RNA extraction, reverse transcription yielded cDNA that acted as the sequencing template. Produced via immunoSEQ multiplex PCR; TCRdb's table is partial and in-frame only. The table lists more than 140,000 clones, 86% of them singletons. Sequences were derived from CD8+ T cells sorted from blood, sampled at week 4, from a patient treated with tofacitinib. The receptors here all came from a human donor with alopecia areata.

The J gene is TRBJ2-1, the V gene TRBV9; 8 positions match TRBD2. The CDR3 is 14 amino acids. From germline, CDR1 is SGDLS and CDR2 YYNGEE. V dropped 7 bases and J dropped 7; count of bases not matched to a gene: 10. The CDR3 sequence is CASATGLGRNEQFF. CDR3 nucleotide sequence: TGTGCCAGCGCCACGGGACTAGGGAGGAATGAGCAGTTCTTC. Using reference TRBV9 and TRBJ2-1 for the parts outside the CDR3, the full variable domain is DSGVTQTPKHLITATGQRVTLRCSPRSGDLSVYWYQQSLDQGLQFLIQYYNGEERAKGNILERFSAQQFPDLHSELNLSSLELGDSALYFCASATGLGRNEQFFGPGTRLTVL.

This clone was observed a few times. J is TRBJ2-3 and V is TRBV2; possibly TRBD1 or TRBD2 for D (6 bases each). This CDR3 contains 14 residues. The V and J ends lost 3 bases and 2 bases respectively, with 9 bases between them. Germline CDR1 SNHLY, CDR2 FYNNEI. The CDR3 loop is CASSDGGNTDTQYF. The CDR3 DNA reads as TGTGCCAGCAGTGACGGGGGCAACACAGATACGCAGTATTTT.

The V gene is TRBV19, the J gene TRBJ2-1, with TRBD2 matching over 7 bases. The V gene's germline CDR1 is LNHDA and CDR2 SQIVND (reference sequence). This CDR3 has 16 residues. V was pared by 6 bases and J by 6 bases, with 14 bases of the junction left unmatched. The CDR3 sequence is CASSLTGLVGGNEQFF. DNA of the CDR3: TGTGCCAGTAGCCTAACCGGACTAGTTGGGGGCAATGAGCAGTTCTTC.

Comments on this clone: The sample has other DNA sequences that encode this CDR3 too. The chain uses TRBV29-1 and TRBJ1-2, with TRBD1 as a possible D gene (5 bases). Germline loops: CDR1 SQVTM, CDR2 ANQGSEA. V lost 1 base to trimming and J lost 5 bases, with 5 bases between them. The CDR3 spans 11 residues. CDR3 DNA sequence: TGCAGCGTTGAAGGGGGGTATGGCTACACCTTC. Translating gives CSVEGGYGYTF.

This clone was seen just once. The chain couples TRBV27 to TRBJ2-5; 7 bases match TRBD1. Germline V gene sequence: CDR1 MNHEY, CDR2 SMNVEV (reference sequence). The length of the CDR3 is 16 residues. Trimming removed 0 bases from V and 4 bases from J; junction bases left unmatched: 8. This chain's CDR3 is CASSLSPRQGRETQYF. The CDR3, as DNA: TGTGCCAGCAGTTTATCTCCGAGACAGGGAAGAGAGACCCAGTACTTC.

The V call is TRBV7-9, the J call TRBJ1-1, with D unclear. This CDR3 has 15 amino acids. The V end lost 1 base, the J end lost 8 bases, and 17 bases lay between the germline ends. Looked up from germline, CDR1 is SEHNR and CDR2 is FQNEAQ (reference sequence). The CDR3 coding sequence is TGTGCCAGCAGCTTAGGATTGAATGACCGGCTGGAAGCTTTCTTT. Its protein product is CASSLGLNDRLEAFF. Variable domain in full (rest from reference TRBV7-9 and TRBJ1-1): DTGVSQNPRHKITKRGQNVTFRCDPISEHNRLYWYRQTLGQGPEFLTYFQNEAQLEKSRLLSDRFSAERPKGSFSTLEIQRTEQGDSAMYLCASSLGLNDRLEAFFGQGTRLTVV.

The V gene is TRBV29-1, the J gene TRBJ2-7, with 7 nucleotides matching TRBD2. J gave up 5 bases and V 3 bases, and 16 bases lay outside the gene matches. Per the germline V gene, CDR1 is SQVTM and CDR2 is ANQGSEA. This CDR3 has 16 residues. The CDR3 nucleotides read TGCAGCGTTGACTTTCCCGTTGGTAGCGGGCTTAACGAGCAGTACTTC. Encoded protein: CSVDFPVGSGLNEQYF.

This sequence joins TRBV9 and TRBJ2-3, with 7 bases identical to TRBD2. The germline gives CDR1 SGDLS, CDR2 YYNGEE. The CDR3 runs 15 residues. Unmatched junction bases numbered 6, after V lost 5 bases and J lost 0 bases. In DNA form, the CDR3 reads TGTGCCAGCAGAGAAGCGGGAACTAGCACAGATACGCAGTATTTT. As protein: CASREAGTSTDTQYF. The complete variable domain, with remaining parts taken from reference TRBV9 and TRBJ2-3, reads DSGVTQTPKHLITATGQRVTLRCSPRSGDLSVYWYQQSLDQGLQFLIQYYNGEERAKGNILERFSAQQFPDLHSELNLSSLELGDSALYFCASREAGTSTDTQYFGPGTRLTVL.

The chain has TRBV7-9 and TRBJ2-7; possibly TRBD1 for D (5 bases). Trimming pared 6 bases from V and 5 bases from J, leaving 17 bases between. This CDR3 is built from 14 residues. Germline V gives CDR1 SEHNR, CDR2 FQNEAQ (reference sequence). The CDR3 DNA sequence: TGTGCCAGCAGTAAGTCAGGGAACAAGAACGAGCAGTACTTC. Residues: CASSKSGNKNEQYF.

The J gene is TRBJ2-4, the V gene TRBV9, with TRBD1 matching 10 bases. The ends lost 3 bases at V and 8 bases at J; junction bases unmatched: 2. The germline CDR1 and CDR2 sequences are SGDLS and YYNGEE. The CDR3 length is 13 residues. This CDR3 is CASSAGTGDIQYF. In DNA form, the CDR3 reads TGTGCCAGCAGCGCCGGGACAGGGGACATTCAGTACTTC.